This T cell receptor beta chain comes out of a study of radiotherapy plus CTLA-4 blockade in lung cancer. Study summary: Disease control reached roughly 33%, with objective responses in roughly 19%. Findings and caveats of the study: An expansion of tumor-derived TCR clones occurred in blood after radiotherapy plus ipilimumab.

TCRdb's table, derived via immunoSEQ multiplex PCR, lists solely in-frame clones and lacks some. The sample has about 38,000 clones; over 70% are singletons. In this sample, this clone turned up a few times. What it binds is not known. The source is a human donor with non-small cell lung cancer who had stable disease on radiotherapy plus ipilimumab. Sequenced material: peripheral blood, taken from a patient treated with radiotherapy plus ipilimumab.

This chain's CDR3 is CASSPWTVWGEKLFF. The DNA for the CDR3 is TGTGCCAGCAGCCCGTGGACCGTCTGGGGTGAAAAACTGTTTTTT. The gene calls are TRBV5-4 and TRBJ1-4; D is unresolved. The V gene's germline CDR1 is SGHNT and CDR2 YYREEE (reference sequence). The V gene lost 4 bases and the J gene lost 7 bases, with 17 bases spanning the gap. This CDR3 is 15 amino acids long.